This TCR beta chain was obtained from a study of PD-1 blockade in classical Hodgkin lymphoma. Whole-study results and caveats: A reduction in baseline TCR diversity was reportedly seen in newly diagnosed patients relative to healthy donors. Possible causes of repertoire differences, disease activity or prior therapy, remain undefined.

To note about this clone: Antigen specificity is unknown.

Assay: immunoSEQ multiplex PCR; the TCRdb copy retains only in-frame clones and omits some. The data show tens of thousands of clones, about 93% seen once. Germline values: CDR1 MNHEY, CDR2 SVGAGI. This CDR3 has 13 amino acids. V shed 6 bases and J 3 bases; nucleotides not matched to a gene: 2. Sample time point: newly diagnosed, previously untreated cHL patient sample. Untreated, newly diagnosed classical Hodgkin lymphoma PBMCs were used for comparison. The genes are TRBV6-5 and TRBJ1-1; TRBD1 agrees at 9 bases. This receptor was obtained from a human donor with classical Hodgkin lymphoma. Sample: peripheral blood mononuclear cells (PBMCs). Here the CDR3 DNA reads TGTGCCAGCAGAAGACAGGGGGACACTGAAGCTTTCTTT. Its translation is CASRRQGDTEAFF.